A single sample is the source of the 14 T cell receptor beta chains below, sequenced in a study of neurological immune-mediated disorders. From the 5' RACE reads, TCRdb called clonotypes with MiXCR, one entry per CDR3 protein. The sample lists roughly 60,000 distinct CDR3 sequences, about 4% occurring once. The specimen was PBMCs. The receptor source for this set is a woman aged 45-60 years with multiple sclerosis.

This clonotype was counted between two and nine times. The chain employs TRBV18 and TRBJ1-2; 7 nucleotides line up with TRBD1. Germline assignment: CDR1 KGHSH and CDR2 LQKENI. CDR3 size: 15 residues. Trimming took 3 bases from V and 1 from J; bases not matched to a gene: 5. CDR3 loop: CASSPDRSLNYGYTF. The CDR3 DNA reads TGTGCCAGCTCACCGGACAGGTCCCTTAACTATGGCTACACCTTC.

Here the CDR3 reads CASSLEGVHNEQFF. The CDR3, as DNA: TGCGCCAGCAGCTTAGAGGGAGTGCACAATGAGCAGTTCTTC. The chain uses TRBV5-1 and TRBJ2-1; D is possibly TRBD2 (5 bases). In germline, CDR1 is SGHRS, CDR2 YFSETQ. The V and J ends lost 2 bases and 5 bases respectively, with 11 bases between them. The length of the CDR3 is 14 residues.

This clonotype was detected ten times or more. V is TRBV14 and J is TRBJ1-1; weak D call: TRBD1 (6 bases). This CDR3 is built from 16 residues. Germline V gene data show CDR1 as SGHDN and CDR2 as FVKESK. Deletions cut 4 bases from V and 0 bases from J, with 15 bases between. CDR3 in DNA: TGTGCCAGCAGCCGGACAATGGACAGACTGAACACTGAAGCTTTCTTT. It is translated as CASSRTMDRLNTEAFF.

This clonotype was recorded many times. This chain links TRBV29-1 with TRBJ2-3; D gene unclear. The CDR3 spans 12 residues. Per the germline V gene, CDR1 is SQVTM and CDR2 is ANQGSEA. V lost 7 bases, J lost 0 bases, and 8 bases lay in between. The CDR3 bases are TGCAGCGAAAAGGCCAGCACAGATACGCAGTATTTT. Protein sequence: CSEKASTDTQYF.

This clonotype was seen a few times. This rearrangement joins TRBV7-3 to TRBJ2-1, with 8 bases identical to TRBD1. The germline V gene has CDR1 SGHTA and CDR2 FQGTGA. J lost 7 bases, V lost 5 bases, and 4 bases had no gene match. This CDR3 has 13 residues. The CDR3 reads CASSPGQVNEQFF. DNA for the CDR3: TGTGCCAGCAGCCCGGGACAGGTGAATGAGCAGTTCTTC.

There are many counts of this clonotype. The CDR3 region is CASSPGGTGGWYEQFF. The CDR3 nucleotides are TGCGCCAGCAGCCCCGGTGGGACAGGGGGTTGGTATGAGCAGTTCTTC. The V call is TRBV5-1, the J call TRBJ2-1, with TRBD1 matching over 11 bases. Germline CDR1 reads SGHRS; CDR2 reads YFSETQ. With V trimmed by 4 bases and J by 8 bases, 11 bases remained unmatched. The CDR3 has 16 amino acids.

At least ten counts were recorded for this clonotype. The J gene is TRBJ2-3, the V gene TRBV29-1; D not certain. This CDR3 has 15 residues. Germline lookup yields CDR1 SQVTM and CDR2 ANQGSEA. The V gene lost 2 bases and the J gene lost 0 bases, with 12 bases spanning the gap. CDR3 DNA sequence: TGCAGCGTTGAAATGGCGCAGACTAGCACAGATACGCAGTATTTT. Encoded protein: CSVEMAQTSTDTQYF.

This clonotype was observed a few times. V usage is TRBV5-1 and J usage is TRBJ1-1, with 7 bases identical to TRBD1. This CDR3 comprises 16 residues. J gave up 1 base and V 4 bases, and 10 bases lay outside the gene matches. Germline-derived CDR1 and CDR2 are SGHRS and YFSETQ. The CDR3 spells CASSPRQGDSNTEAFF. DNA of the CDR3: TGCGCCAGCAGCCCTCGGCAGGGGGACTCGAACACTGAAGCTTTCTTT.

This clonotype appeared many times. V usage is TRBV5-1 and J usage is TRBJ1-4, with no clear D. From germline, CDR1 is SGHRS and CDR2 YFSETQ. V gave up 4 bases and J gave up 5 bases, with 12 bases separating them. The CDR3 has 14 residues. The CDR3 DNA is TGCGCCAGCAGCATGGCCCGGGGAAATGAAAAACTGTTTTTT. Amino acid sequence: CASSMARGNEKLFF. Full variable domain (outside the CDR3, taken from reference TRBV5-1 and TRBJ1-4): KAGVTQTPRYLIKTRGQQVTLSCSPISGHRSVSWYQQTPGQGLQFLFEYFSETQRNKGNFPGRFSGRQFSNSRSEMNVSTLELGDSALYLCASSMARGNEKLFFGSGTQLSVL.

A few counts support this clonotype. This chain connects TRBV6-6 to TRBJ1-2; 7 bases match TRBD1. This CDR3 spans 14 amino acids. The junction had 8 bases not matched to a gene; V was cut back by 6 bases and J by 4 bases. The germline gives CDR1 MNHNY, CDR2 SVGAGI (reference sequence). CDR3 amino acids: CASRHQGGGYGYTF. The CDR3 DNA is TGTGCCAGCAGACACCAGGGGGGTGGCTATGGCTACACCTTC.

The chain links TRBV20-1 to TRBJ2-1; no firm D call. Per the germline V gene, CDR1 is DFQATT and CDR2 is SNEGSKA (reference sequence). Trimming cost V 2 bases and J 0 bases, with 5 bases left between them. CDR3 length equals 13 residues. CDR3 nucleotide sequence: TGCAGTGCTAGATGGGCCTCCTACAATGAGCAGTTCTTC. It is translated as CSARWASYNEQFF.

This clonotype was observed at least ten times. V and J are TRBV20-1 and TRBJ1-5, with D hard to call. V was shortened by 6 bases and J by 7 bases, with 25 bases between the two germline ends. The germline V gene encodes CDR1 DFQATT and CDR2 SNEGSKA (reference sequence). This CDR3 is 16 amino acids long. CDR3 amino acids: CSATPQDPPGWQPQHF. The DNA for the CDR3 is TGCAGTGCAACCCCACAAGACCCGCCCGGATGGCAGCCCCAGCATTTT.

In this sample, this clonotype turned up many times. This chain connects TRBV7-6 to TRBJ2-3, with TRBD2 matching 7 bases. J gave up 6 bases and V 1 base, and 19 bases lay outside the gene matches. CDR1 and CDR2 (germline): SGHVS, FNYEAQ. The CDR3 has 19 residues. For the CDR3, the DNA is TGTGCCAGCAGCTTAGAGTGGGACTACCGTCCAACAAACAGGGATACGCAGTATTTT. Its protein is CASSLEWDYRPTNRDTQYF.

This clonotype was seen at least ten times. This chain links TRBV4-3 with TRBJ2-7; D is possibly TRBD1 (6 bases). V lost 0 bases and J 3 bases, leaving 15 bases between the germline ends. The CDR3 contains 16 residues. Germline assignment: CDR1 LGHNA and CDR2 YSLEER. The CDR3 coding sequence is TGCGCCAGCAGCCAAGATGAGCAGGGACACTACTACGAGCAGTACTTC. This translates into CASSQDEQGHYYEQYF.